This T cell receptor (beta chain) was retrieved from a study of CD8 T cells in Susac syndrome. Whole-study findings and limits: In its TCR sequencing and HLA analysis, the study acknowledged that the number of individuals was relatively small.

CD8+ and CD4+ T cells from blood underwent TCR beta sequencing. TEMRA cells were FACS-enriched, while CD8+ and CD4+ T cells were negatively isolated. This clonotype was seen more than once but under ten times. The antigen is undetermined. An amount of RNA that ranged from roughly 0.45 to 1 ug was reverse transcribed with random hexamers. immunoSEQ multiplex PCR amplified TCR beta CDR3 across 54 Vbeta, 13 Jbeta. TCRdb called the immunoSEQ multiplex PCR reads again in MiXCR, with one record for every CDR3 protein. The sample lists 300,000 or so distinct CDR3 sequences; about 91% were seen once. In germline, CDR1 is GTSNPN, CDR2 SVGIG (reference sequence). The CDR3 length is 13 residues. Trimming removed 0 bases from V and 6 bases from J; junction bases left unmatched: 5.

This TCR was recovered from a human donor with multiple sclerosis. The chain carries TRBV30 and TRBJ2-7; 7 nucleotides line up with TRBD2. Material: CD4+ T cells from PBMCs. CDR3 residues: CAWSVWGGSEQYF. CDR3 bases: TGTGCCTGGAGTGTATGGGGAGGGTCCGAGCAGTACTTC.